A single sample is the source of the 10 T cell receptor beta chains below, sequenced in a study of CD8+CD57+ T cells in acquired aplastic anemia. TCR beta VDJ and CDR3 profiling used genomic DNA as template. Using its own MiXCR run on the reads, TCRdb lists one record per CDR3 protein. The data show 400,000 to 500,000 distinct CDR3 sequences, with 65% to 80% seen just once and around 4% held by the top ten. The sequenced material came from sorted CD4+, CD8+, or CD8+CD57+ T cells (not recorded which) from PBMCs. The receptors here all came from a human donor in good health, serving as a control.

The rearrangement links TRBV9 to TRBJ1-1; unclear D gene. Germline V gives CDR1 SGDLS, CDR2 YYNGEE. Deletions cut 5 bases from V and 11 bases from J, with 22 bases between. The CDR3 length is 14 residues. Here the CDR3 reads CASSLALKNTVAFF. The CDR3 DNA reads as TGTGCCAGCAGTTTAGCCCTGAAGAACACTGTTGCTTTCTTT.

This clonotype was seen ten or more times. The chain has TRBV6-6 and TRBJ1-2, with 10 bases that match TRBD1. The germline V gene has CDR1 MNHNY and CDR2 SVGAGI (reference sequence). This CDR3 contains 14 residues. V lost 4 bases to trimming and J lost 6 bases; unmatched junction nucleotides: 5. CDR3 region: CASSSPGQGDGYTF. Here the CDR3 DNA reads TGTGCCAGCAGTTCCCCCGGACAGGGGGATGGCTACACCTTC.

The CDR3 loop reads CASGRDSNPHQHF. The DNA of the CDR3 is TGTGCCAGCGGCCGGGACAGCAATCCGCACCAGCATTTT. The rearrangement joins TRBV7-8 to TRBJ1-5; 7 bases match TRBD1. Germline V CDR1 and CDR2: SGHVS, FQNEAQ. Losses at the gene ends were 8 bases for V and 12 bases for J; bases not matched to a gene: 13. The CDR3 runs 13 residues. Using reference TRBV7-8 and TRBJ1-5 for the parts outside the CDR3, the full variable domain is GAGVSQSPRYKVAKRGQDVALRCDPISGHVSLFWYQQALGQGPEFLTYFQNEAQLDKSGLPSDRFFAERPEGSVSTLKIQRTQQEDSAVYLCASGRDSNPHQHFGDGTRLSIL.

This clonotype was seen ten or more times. The chain uses TRBV19 and TRBJ2-7; TRBD1 matches 9 bases. Trimming removed 3 bases from V and 6 bases from J; junction bases left unmatched: 3. From germline, CDR1 is LNHDA and CDR2 SQIVND (reference sequence). There are 13 residues in the CDR3. CDR3 region: CASSMDRGREQYF. DNA of the CDR3: TGTGCCAGTAGTATGGACAGGGGCCGCGAGCAGTACTTC.

The V gene is TRBV4-1, the J gene TRBJ1-6; 7 bases are shared with TRBD1. The V and J ends lost 5 bases and 10 bases, in that order; junction bases with no gene match: 11. The CDR3 extends over 15 amino acids. The germline V gene has CDR1 MGHRA and CDR2 YSYEKL. CDR3 nucleotide sequence: TGCGCCAGCAGCTTAAACCCAGGGGGGGACTCACCCCTCCACTTT. As protein: CASSLNPGGDSPLHF.

This chain uses TRBV12-5 with TRBJ2-3, with D tentatively TRBD2 (6 bases). The length of the CDR3 is 14 residues. CDR1 is LGHNT, CDR2 FRNRAP, per germline. The CDR3 DNA reads TGTGCCAGCAGCCGCGGGGACGGCACAGATACGCAGTATTTT. Its translation: CASSRGDGTDTQYF. The full variable domain, its missing parts supplied by reference TRBV12-5 and TRBJ2-3, is DARVTQTPRHKVTEMGQEVTMRCQPILGHNTVFWYRQTMMQGLELLAYFRNRAPLDDSGMPKDRFSAEMPDATLATLKIQPSEPRDSAVYFCASSRGDGTDTQYFGPGTRLTVL.

This clonotype came up many times. V is TRBV7-2 and J is TRBJ2-7, with 8 bases identical to TRBD2. Germline CDR1 SGHTA, CDR2 FQGNSA. This CDR3 contains 16 residues. The J segment lost 6 bases and the V segment lost 5 bases, leaving 15 bases of the junction unmatched. The CDR3 spells CASSPFSGIPAPEQYF. CDR3 coding DNA: TGTGCCAGCAGCCCCTTTAGCGGGATCCCCGCCCCCGAGCAGTACTTC.

This clonotype was counted between two and nine times. This sequence joins TRBV29-1 and TRBJ1-3; the match to TRBD1 covers 8 bases. Germline V lookup: CDR1 SQVTM, CDR2 ANQGSEA. The CDR3 runs 13 residues. V shed 1 base and J 8 bases; nucleotides not matched to a gene: 4. In DNA form, the CDR3 reads TGCAGCGTTGAAGTTACAGGGGGTGACACCATATATTTT. Its translation: CSVEVTGGDTIYF.

Ten or more counts support this clonotype. The chain has TRBV7-2 and TRBJ1-2; 9 bases fit TRBD1. CDR1 SGHTA and CDR2 FQGNSA come from the germline V gene. The CDR3 totals 19 residues. The V and J ends lost 0 bases and 1 base, in that order; junction bases with no gene match: 12. In DNA form, the CDR3 reads TGTGCCAGCAGCTTAGCCGACGGGACAGGGTCCCTCCTTAACTATGGCTACACCTTC. Translation gives CASSLADGTGSLLNYGYTF.

Many counts were recorded for this clonotype. This chain joins TRBV30 and TRBJ1-6, with 11 bases that match TRBD1. V lost 5 bases, J lost 9 bases, and 9 bases stayed unmatched. Germline V gives CDR1 GTSNPN, CDR2 SVGIG (reference sequence). The CDR3 is 15 amino acids. The CDR3 region is CAWGGTGGRGSPLHF. The CDR3 DNA reads as TGTGCCTGGGGCGGGACAGGGGGACGGGGTTCACCCCTCCACTTT.